This T cell receptor beta chain was sequenced during a study of T-cell memory formation after mild COVID-19. TCRdb ran MiXCR on the 5' RACE reads and lists one entry per CDR3 protein. The top ten clones hold roughly an eighth of a sample with some 490,000 distinct CDR3 sequences, about 20% of them seen once. The TCR was taken from an adult woman who had mild COVID-19 (a few samples of this study predate the infection). Cell type and time point are not known. The sample consisted of PBMCs or a T cell subset sorted from them (not recorded which).

CDR3 nucleotides: TGTGCCAGCAGTGAAACCCATCAGCCCCAGCATTTT. It is translated as CASSETHQPQHF. The chain has TRBV6-1 and TRBJ1-5; no reliable D call. Germline assignment: CDR1 MNHNS and CDR2 SASEGT. Deletions cut 2 bases from V and 5 bases from J, with 4 bases between. The CDR3 has 12 residues.